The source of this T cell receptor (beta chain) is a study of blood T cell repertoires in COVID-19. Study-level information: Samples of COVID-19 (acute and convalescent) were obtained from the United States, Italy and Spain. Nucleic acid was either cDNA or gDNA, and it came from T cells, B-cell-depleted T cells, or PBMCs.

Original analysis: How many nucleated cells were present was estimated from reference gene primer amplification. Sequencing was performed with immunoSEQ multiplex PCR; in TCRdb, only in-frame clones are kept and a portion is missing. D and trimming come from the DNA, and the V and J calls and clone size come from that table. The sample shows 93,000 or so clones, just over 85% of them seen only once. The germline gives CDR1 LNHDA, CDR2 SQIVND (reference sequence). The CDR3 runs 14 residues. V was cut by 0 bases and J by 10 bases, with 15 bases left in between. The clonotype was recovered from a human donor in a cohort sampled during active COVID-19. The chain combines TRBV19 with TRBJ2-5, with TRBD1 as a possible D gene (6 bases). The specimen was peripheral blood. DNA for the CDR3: TGTGCCAGTAGTATAGATCGGTCCAGGGGAGTCCAGTACTTC. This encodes CASSIDRSRGVQYF.